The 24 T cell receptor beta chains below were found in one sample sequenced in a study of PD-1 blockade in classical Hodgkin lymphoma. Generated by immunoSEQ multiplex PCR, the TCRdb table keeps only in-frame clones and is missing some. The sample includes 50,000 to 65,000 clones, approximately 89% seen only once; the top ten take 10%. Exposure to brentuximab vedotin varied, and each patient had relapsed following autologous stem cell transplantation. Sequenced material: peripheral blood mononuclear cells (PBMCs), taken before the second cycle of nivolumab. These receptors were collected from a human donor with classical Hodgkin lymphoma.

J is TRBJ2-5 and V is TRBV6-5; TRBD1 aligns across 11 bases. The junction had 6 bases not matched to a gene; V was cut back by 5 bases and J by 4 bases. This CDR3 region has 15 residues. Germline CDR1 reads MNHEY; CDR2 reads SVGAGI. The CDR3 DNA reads TGTGCCAGCAGTGCTCCGGGACAGGGGGTAGAGACCCAGTACTTC. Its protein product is CASSAPGQGVETQYF.

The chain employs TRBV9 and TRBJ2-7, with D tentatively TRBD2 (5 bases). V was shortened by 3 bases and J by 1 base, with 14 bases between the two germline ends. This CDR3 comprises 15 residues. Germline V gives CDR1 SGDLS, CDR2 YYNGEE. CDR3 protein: CASSAPGSGSYEQYF. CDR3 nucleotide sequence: TGTGCCAGCAGCGCCCCTGGGAGCGGTTCCTACGAGCAGTACTTC.

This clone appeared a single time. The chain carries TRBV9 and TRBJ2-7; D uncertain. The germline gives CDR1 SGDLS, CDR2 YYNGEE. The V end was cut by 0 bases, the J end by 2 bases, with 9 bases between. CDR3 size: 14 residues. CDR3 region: CASSVGQAPYEQYF. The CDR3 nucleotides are TGTGCCAGCAGCGTAGGCCAGGCCCCCTACGAGCAGTACTTC.

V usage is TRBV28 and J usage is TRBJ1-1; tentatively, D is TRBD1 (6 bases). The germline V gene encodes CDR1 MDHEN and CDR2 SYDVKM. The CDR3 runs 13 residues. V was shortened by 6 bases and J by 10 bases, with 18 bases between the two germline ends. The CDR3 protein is CASSRWGAEGAFF. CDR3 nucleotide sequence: TGTGCCAGCAGCCGGTGGGGGGCGGAGGGAGCTTTCTTT.

For the CDR3, the DNA is TGTGCCAGCAGCGTAGAAAAGACTAGCGGGAGGGATAGCACAGATACGCAGTATTTT. Its translation: CASSVEKTSGRDSTDTQYF. The chain is built from TRBV9 and TRBJ2-3; the match to TRBD2 covers 14 bases. Trimming at V came to 0 bases and at J to 0 bases, leaving 6 bases not matched to a gene. Germline loops: CDR1 SGDLS, CDR2 YYNGEE. This CDR3 has 19 amino acids.

The CDR3 here is CASRATGGVKAQHF. The CDR3 coding sequence is TGTGCCAGCAGGGCGACAGGGGGCGTTAAAGCCCAGCATTTT. The chain joins TRBV6-1 to TRBJ1-5; 10 bases agree with TRBD1. The trim removed 6 bases at V and 11 bases at J, leaving 10 bases unmatched. The CDR3 sequence is 14 residues long. Germline loops: CDR1 MNHNS, CDR2 SASEGT.

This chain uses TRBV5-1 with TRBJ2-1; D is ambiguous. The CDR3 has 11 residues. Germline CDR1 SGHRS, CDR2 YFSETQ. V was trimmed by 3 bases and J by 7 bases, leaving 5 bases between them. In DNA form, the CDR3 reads TGCGCCAGCAGCTCGAATAATGAGCAGTTCTTC. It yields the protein CASSSNNEQFF.

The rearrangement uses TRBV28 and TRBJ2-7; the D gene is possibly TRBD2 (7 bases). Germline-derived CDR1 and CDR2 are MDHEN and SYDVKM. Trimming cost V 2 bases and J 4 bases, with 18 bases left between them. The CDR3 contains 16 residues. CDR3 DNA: TGTGCCAGCAGTTTAGTTGGGGGGGGCTTTAGGTACGAGCAGTACTTC. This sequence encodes CASSLVGGGFRYEQYF.

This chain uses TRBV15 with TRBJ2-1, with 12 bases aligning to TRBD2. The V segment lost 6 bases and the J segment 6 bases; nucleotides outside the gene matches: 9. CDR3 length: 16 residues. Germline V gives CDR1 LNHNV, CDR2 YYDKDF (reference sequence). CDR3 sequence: CATRSSSGGAVNEQFF. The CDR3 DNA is TGTGCCACCAGGTCTTCTAGCGGGGGGGCCGTCAATGAGCAGTTCTTC.

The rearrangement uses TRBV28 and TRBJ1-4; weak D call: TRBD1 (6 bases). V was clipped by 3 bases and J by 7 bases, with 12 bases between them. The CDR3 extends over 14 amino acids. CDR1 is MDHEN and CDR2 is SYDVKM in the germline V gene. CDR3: CASSFQQGGEKLFF. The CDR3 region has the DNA TGTGCCAGCAGTTTTCAACAGGGTGGTGAAAAACTGTTTTTT.

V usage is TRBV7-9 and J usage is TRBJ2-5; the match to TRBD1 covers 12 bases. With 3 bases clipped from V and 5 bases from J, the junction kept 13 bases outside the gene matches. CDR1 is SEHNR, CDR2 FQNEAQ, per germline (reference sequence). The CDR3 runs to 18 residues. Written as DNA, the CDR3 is TGTGCCAGCAGCTTCCCCGGGACAGGGGGCTTTCTGTCGGAGACCCAGTACTTC. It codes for CASSFPGTGGFLSETQYF.

The CDR3 DNA sequence: TGTGCCAGCAGCCGGAGGCCAGGAGACACAGATACGCAGTATTTT. Encoded protein: CASSRRPGDTDTQYF. The gene calls are TRBV7-6 and TRBJ2-3, with a tentative D call TRBD2 (5 bases). Germline CDR1 reads SGHVS; CDR2 reads FNYEAQ. The CDR3 sequence is 15 residues long. V lost 5 bases to trimming and J lost 2 bases, with 14 bases between them. Full variable domain (outside the CDR3, taken from reference TRBV7-6 and TRBJ2-3): GAGVSQSPRYKVTKRGQDVALRCDPISGHVSLYWYRQALGQGPEFLTYFNYEAQQDKSGLPNDRFSAERPEGSISTLTIQRTEQRDSAMYRCASSRRPGDTDTQYFGPGTRLTVL.

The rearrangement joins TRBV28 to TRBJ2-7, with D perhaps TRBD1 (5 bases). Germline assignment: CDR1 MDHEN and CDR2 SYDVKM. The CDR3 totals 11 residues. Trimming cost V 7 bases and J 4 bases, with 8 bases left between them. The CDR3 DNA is TGTGCCAGCACCGACAGATACGAGCAGTACTTC. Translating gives CASTDRYEQYF.

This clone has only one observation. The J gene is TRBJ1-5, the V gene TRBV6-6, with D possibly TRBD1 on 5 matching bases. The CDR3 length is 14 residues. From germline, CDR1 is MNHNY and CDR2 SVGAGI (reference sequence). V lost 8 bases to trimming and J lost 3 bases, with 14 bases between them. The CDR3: CASVDTRDNQPQHF. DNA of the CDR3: TGTGCCAGCGTGGACACTCGGGACAATCAGCCCCAGCATTTT.

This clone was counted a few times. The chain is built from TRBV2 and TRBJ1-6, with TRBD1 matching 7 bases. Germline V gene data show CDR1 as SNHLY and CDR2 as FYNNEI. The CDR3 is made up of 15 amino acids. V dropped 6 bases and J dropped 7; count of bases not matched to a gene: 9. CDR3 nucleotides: TGTGCCAGCAGAGAGACAGGGACACACAATTCACCCCTCCACTTT. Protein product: CASRETGTHNSPLHF.

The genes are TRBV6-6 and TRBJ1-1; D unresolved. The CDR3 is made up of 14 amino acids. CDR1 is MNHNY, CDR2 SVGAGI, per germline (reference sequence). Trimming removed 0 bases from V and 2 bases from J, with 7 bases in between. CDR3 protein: CASSYSSPNTEAFF. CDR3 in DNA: TGTGCCAGCAGTTACTCCTCCCCCAACACTGAAGCTTTCTTT.

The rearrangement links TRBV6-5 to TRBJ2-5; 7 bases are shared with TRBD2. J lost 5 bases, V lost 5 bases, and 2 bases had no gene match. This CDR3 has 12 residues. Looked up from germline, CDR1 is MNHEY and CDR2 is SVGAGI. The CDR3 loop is CASSQGGETQYF. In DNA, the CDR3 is TGTGCCAGCAGTCAGGGAGGGGAGACCCAGTACTTC.

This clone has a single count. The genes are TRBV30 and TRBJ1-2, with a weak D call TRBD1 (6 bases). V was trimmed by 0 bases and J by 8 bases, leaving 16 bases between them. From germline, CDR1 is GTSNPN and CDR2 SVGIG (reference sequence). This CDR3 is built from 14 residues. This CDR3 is CAWSVRNRDRGYTF. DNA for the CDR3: TGTGCCTGGAGTGTACGTAACAGGGATCGCGGCTACACCTTC.

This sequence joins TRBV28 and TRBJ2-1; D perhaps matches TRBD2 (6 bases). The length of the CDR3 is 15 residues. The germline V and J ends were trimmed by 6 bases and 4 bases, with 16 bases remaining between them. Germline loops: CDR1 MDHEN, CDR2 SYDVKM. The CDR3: CASRGGSAGYNEQFF. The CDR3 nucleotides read TGTGCCAGCAGGGGGGGATCCGCGGGGTACAATGAGCAGTTCTTC.

For the CDR3, the DNA is TGTGCCAGCAGCTTATGGACAGGGGTTTCGGTGCAAGAGACCCAGTACTTC. Protein sequence: CASSLWTGVSVQETQYF. The chain carries TRBV11-1 and TRBJ2-5; TRBD1 matches 9 bases. This CDR3 is 17 amino acids long. Unmatched junction bases numbered 9, after V lost 2 bases and J lost 2 bases. In germline, CDR1 is SGHAT, CDR2 FQDESV (reference sequence).

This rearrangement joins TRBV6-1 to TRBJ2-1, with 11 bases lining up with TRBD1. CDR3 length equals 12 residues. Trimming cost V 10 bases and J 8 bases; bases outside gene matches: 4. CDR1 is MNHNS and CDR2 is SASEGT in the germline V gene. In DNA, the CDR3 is TGTGCCACCGGGACAGGGGGGCATGAGCAGTTCTTC. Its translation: CATGTGGHEQFF.

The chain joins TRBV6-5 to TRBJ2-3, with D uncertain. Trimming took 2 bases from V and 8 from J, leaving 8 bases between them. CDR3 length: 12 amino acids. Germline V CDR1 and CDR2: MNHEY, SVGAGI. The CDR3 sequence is CASSYEDGTQYF. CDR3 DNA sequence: TGTGCCAGCAGTTACGAAGACGGTACGCAGTATTTT.

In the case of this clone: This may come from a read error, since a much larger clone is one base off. Here the CDR3 reads CASSKAGVQETQYF. The CDR3 DNA reads TGTGCCAGCAGCAAAGCCGGGGTCCAAGAGACCCAGTACTTC. The chain couples TRBV9 to TRBJ2-5; a weak D match, TRBD2 (5 bases). This CDR3 has 14 residues. In germline, CDR1 is SGDLS, CDR2 YYNGEE. With 4 bases removed from V and 1 base from J, the gap between germline ends came to 11 bases.

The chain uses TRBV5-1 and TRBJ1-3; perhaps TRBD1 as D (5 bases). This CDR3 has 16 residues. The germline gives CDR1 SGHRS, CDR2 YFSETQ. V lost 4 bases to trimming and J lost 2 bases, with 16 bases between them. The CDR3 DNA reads TGCGCCAGCAGCGTTACACCTTCAGGGACTGGAAACACCATATATTTT. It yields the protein CASSVTPSGTGNTIYF.